Listed below are T cell receptor beta chains from one sample, sequenced in a study of cytomegalovirus exposure and HLA in healthy donors. Some clones are missing from TCRdb's copy, which holds only in-frame ones; the method was immunoSEQ multiplex PCR. The sample shows approximately 140,000 clones, about 64% of them seen only once. Material for sequencing was PBMCs. These receptors all come from a woman aged 55-75 years in good health and CMV-seropositive. Both conserved end residues are part of each CDR3. A D gene is named only where the DNA matches it firmly. Clone size appears in some rows only: once, few, many, or a class for an expanded clone.

TRBV7-2	TRBD1	-	TRBJ1-1	TGTGCCAGCAGCTCAGGGACAGGGGGCGGTGAAGCTTTCTTT	CASSSGTGGGEAFF
TRBV19	-	-	TRBJ2-1	TGTGCCAGTAGTCCCCCGTTCTCTGAGCAGTTCTTC	CASSPPFSEQFF
TRBV5-1	TRBD1	-	TRBJ2-3	TGCGCCAGCAGCTTGGCAACCGGGACAGGGGGTTTAGATACGCAGTATTTT	CASSLATGTGGLDTQYF
TRBV28	-	-	TRBJ2-7	TGTGCCAGCAAGATCCGGGACACCTACTACGAGCAGTACTTC	CASKIRDTYYEQYF
TRBV6-1	-	-	TRBJ2-3	TGTGCCAGCAGTCCGCCCTTGCGCACGAATACGCAGTATTTT	CASSPPLRTNTQYF
TRBV11-2	TRBD2	-	TRBJ2-7	TGTGCCAGCAGCTTGAGCGGGAGCGGATCCTACGAGCAGTACTTC	CASSLSGSGSYEQYF
TRBV30	TRBD2	few	TRBJ2-7	TGTGCCTGGAGTCGCCCAGCGGGAGACTTCGAGCAGTACTTC	CAWSRPAGDFEQYF
TRBV27	TRBD1	-	TRBJ2-5	TGTGCCAGCAGTTCCGGGACAGGGGGCGTGGAGACCCAGTACTTC	CASSSGTGGVETQYF
TRBV5-1	-	-	TRBJ2-5	TGCGCCAGCAGCTTGGCTTCTAGCCCAGAGACCCAGTACTTC	CASSLASSPETQYF
TRBV4-2	-	-	TRBJ2-7	TGTGCCAGCAGCCAAGATCCGAGCGGTTTTGGATACGAGCAGTACTTC	CASSQDPSGFGYEQYF
TRBV2	-	-	TRBJ1-1	TGTGCCAGCACTATACAGGGGAACACTGAAGCTTTCTTT	CASTIQGNTEAFF
TRBV27	TRBD2	few	TRBJ2-5	TGTGCCAGCAGTCCGGGACTAGCGGCGCCCCAAGAGACCCAGTACTTC	CASSPGLAAPQETQYF
TRBV14	-	-	TRBJ2-2	TGTGCCAGCAGCCCGTTTTTGAACACCGGGGAGCTGTTTTTT	CASSPFLNTGELFF
TRBV7-2	TRBD2	-	TRBJ2-7	TGTGCCAGCAGCTCTCCCGGGACTAGCGGCTACGAGCAGTACTTC	CASSSPGTSGYEQYF
TRBV7-2	-	-	TRBJ2-3	TGTGCCAGCAGCGCGGAGCGGGCAGATACGCAGTATTTT	CASSAERADTQYF
TRBV4-3	TRBD2	-	TRBJ2-3	TGCGCCAGCAGCCCTCGGACTAGCTCCTTCACAGATACGCAGTATTTT	CASSPRTSSFTDTQYF
TRBV28	TRBD2	-	TRBJ2-3	TGTGCCAGCAGTTCTTTAGCGGGATCGGTAGATACGCAGTATTTT	CASSSLAGSVDTQYF
TRBV28	-	-	TRBJ2-7	TGTGCCAGCAGTTTATGGCGGGTTCCCTACGAGCAGTACTTC	CASSLWRVPYEQYF
TRBV5-1	-	-	TRBJ2-2	TGCGCCAGCAGCTTCAACGGAGGGCGGGACACCGGGGAGCTGTTTTTT	CASSFNGGRDTGELFF
TRBV18	TRBD2	-	TRBJ2-1	TGTGCCAGCTCCCAAGGACTAGTAGGGGACAATGAGCAGTTCTTC	CASSQGLVGDNEQFF
TRBV7-2	TRBD2	-	TRBJ2-1	TGTGCCAGCAGCTTAACCCCGGGACTAGAGTACAATGAGCAGTTCTTC	CASSLTPGLEYNEQFF
TRBV7-2	-	-	TRBJ1-5	TGTGCCAGCAGCTTGGAGGGGTGGGGGAGCCAGCCCCAGCATTTT	CASSLEGWGSQPQHF
TRBV10-3	TRBD1	-	TRBJ1-1	TGTGCCATCCGAGGGACAGGTTTGAACACTGAAGCTTTCTTT	CAIRGTGLNTEAFF
TRBV18	TRBD1	-	TRBJ2-1	TGTGCCAGCTCGTCGAGGATGGGACAGGGTTCCCATGAGCAGTTCTTC	CASSSRMGQGSHEQFF
TRBV27	TRBD2	-	TRBJ2-1	TGTGCCAGCAGTATACTAGCGGGAGTGCGGGAGCAGTTCTTC	CASSILAGVREQFF
TRBV9	-	-	TRBJ1-5	TGTGCCAGCAGCGTAGGGCAGAATCAGCCCCAGCATTTT	CASSVGQNQPQHF